A single sample gave rise to the 25 T cell receptor beta chains below, sequenced in a study of blood T cell dynamics during melanoma immunotherapy. Produced via immunoSEQ multiplex PCR; TCRdb's table is partial and in-frame only. The repertoire holds approximately 13,000 clones, with just over 85% as singletons. As to time point: pre-treatment baseline. The sequencing here drew on blood, taken from a patient treated with checkpoint blockade. These receptors were taken from a human donor with melanoma.

The J gene is TRBJ2-1, the V gene TRBV5-1, with 16 bases aligning to TRBD2. CDR1 and CDR2 from the germline V gene are SGHRS and YFSETQ. CDR3 length: 16 amino acids. Unmatched junction bases numbered 6, after V lost 3 bases and J lost 9 bases. CDR3 residues: CASSSGLAGGPTEQFF. CDR3 nucleotides: TGCGCCAGCAGCTCGGGACTAGCGGGGGGGCCTACTGAGCAGTTCTTC.

V usage is TRBV7-8 and J usage is TRBJ1-6; D gene ambiguous. The germline V and J ends were trimmed by 2 bases and 6 bases, with 11 bases remaining between them. CDR1 and CDR2 (germline): SGHVS, FQNEAQ. The CDR3 is 15 amino acids. The CDR3 sequence is CASSLSDPGNSPLHF. CDR3 DNA: TGTGCCAGCAGCTTATCAGACCCGGGTAATTCACCCCTCCACTTT.

V usage is TRBV11-2 and J usage is TRBJ1-5; a weak D match, TRBD1 (5 bases). CDR1 and CDR2 from the germline V gene are SGHAT and FQNNGV. The CDR3 loop spans 15 amino acids. Trimming took off 4 bases at V and 3 bases at J, with 13 bases between the two ends. The CDR3 region is CASSSFQGSNQPQHF. The CDR3 nucleotides are TGTGCCAGCAGCTCGTTTCAGGGATCCAATCAGCCCCAGCATTTT.

V usage is TRBV5-4 and J usage is TRBJ2-1; 15 positions match TRBD2. Germline CDR1 is SGHNT and CDR2 is YYREEE (reference sequence). The CDR3 has 16 amino acids. J lost 7 bases, V lost 4 bases, and 6 bases had no gene match. The CDR3 reads CASSRTSGGAGNEQFF. The CDR3 nucleotides are TGTGCCAGCAGCCGGACTAGCGGGGGGGCGGGAAATGAGCAGTTCTTC.

In its sample, this clone was seen a few times. Other DNA sequences of this sample code for an identical CDR3. The rearrangement links TRBV7-9 to TRBJ1-2; D is uncertain. The CDR3 has 13 amino acids. The V gene lost 3 bases and the J gene lost 1 base, with 6 bases spanning the gap. Germline V gene lookup returns CDR1 SEHNR and CDR2 FQNEAQ (reference sequence). The CDR3 DNA reads as TGTGCCAGCAGCTTGGACGGTAACTATGGCTACACCTTC. Protein sequence: CASSLDGNYGYTF. The whole variable domain, remainder taken from reference TRBV7-9 and TRBJ1-2, is DTGVSQNPRHKITKRGQNVTFRCDPISEHNRLYWYRQTLGQGPEFLTYFQNEAQLEKSRLLSDRFSAERPKGSFSTLEIQRTEQGDSAMYLCASSLDGNYGYTFGSGTRLTVV.

The V gene is TRBV7-2, the J gene TRBJ2-4; 10 bases are shared with TRBD2. The germline V gene encodes CDR1 SGHTA and CDR2 FQGNSA. This CDR3 is 19 amino acids long. V gave up 5 bases and J gave up 2 bases; unmatched junction bases: 15. The CDR3 nucleotides read TGTGCCAGCAGCCCTGGGAGCGGGGGGGCCGTATCCACCAAAAACATTCAGTACTTC. Encoded protein: CASSPGSGGAVSTKNIQYF.

This chain connects TRBV7-9 to TRBJ2-3; 16 bases are a match to TRBD2. This CDR3 region has 17 residues. CDR1 and CDR2 from the germline V gene are SEHNR and FQNEAQ (reference sequence). Trimming removed 5 bases from V and 3 bases from J; junction bases left unmatched: 5. The CDR3 region has the DNA TGTGCCAGCAGCCCACCGGGACTAGCGGGGGGGACAGATACGCAGTATTTT. It yields the protein CASSPPGLAGGTDTQYF.

V usage is TRBV18 and J usage is TRBJ2-3, with 8 nucleotides matching TRBD1. Unmatched junction bases numbered 9, after V lost 3 bases and J lost 4 bases. This CDR3 has 16 amino acids. Germline V gives CDR1 KGHSH, CDR2 LQKENI. For the CDR3, the DNA is TGTGCCAGCTCACCTGGGACAGGTGGTAATGCAGATACGCAGTATTTT. Translated, it gives CASSPGTGGNADTQYF.

Concerning this clone: The sample contains more than one DNA sequence encoding this CDR3. The rearrangement joins TRBV6-6 to TRBJ2-7; 10 bases are shared with TRBD1. The germline CDR1 and CDR2 sequences are MNHNY and SVGAGI (reference sequence). The CDR3 totals 15 residues. Losses at the gene ends were 2 bases for V and 5 bases for J; bases not matched to a gene: 6. CDR3: CASSYLGTGVNEQYF. The CDR3 nucleotides read TGTGCCAGCAGTTACCTCGGGACAGGGGTAAACGAGCAGTACTTC.

The chain combines TRBV4-3 with TRBJ1-1; D unresolved. CDR3 length equals 16 residues. Between the trimmed V and J ends, which lost 0 bases and 3 bases, there was a span of 14 bases. CDR1 LGHNA and CDR2 YSLEER come from the germline V gene. The CDR3 DNA reads TGCGCCAGCAGCCAAGATCGGTCCCTTGGGCACACTGAAGCTTTCTTT. Translated: CASSQDRSLGHTEAFF.

The gene calls are TRBV7-2 and TRBJ1-5, with D possibly TRBD1 on 5 matching bases. Trimming pared 2 bases from V and 1 base from J, leaving 15 bases between. This CDR3 contains 17 residues. Germline loops: CDR1 SGHTA, CDR2 FQGNSA. The CDR3, as DNA: TGTGCCAGCAGCTTATGGGGGGGAAGTCAAAGCAATCAGCCCCAGCATTTT. This sequence encodes CASSLWGGSQSNQPQHF.

The chain is built from TRBV5-8 and TRBJ2-1, with D unresolved. The CDR3 totals 13 residues. Trimming removed 2 bases at V and 8 bases at J, with 11 bases between. From germline, CDR1 is SGHTS and CDR2 YDEGEE. CDR3 region: CASSFKIAHEQFF. CDR3 in DNA: TGTGCCAGCAGCTTTAAAATCGCGCATGAGCAGTTCTTC.

Only a few counts were recorded for this clone. The chain joins TRBV6-1 to TRBJ2-7; D possibly corresponds to TRBD1 (5 bases). This CDR3 has 13 residues. Trimming pared 5 bases from V and 7 bases from J, leaving 15 bases between. From germline, CDR1 is MNHNS and CDR2 SASEGT. The CDR3 sequence: CASSRSGQGEQYV. In nucleotides, the CDR3 is TGTGCCAGCAGTAGATCCGGGCAGGGAGAGCAGTACGTC.

The V call is TRBV6-5, the J call TRBJ1-6, with D perhaps matching TRBD1 (6 bases). CDR3 length equals 15 residues. CDR1 and CDR2 from the germline V gene are MNHEY and SVGAGI. The V end lost 5 bases, the J end lost 10 bases, and 18 bases lay between the germline ends. CDR3 sequence reads: CASSPRGGAKSPLHF. CDR3 coding DNA: TGTGCCAGCAGTCCCCGGGGGGGGGCAAAGTCACCCCTCCACTTT.

This clone has a single count. V gene TRBV6-1 combines with J gene TRBJ1-2; 7 bases align to TRBD1. CDR1 and CDR2 (germline): MNHNS, SASEGT. J was trimmed by 1 base and V by 6 bases; bases with no gene match: 8. CDR3 length equals 15 residues. The CDR3 protein is CASRLPGQVNYGYTF. Written as DNA, the CDR3 is TGTGCCAGCAGGCTCCCTGGACAGGTTAACTATGGCTACACCTTC.

The V and J genes are TRBV20-1 and TRBJ2-5, with D hard to call. The CDR3 loop spans 11 amino acids. Per the germline V gene, CDR1 is DFQATT and CDR2 is SNEGSKA (reference sequence). Deletions cut 6 bases from V and 4 bases from J, with 9 bases between. As DNA, the CDR3 is TGCAGTGCAGCCCTTGCAGAGACCCAGTACTTC. Translated: CSAALAETQYF.

The chain is built from TRBV19 and TRBJ1-2; D not certain. The V gene lost 5 bases and the J gene lost 10 bases, with 14 bases spanning the gap. The CDR3 has 12 amino acids. Germline V gene lookup returns CDR1 LNHDA and CDR2 SQIVND (reference sequence). This CDR3 reads CASSPELPFYTF. The CDR3, as DNA: TGTGCCAGTAGTCCGGAACTTCCTTTCTACACCTTC.

The V and J genes are TRBV27 and TRBJ2-1; 8 bases map to TRBD2. The V gene end was trimmed by 6 bases and the J gene end by 9 bases; junction bases not matched to a gene: 13. This CDR3 comprises 15 residues. The germline V gene has CDR1 MNHEY and CDR2 SMNVEV (reference sequence). CDR3 loop: CASSFQGLGKGEQFF. The CDR3 DNA sequence: TGTGCCAGCAGCTTTCAGGGACTAGGGAAGGGTGAGCAGTTCTTC.

The chain carries TRBV13 and TRBJ2-2; D is undetermined. Per germline, CDR1 PRHDT and CDR2 FYEKMQ (reference sequence). V was clipped by 1 base and J by 1 base, with 4 bases between them. CDR3 length: 14 residues. The CDR3 sequence: CASSLEGNTGELFF. In nucleotides, the CDR3 is TGTGCCAGCAGCTTAGAGGGGAACACCGGGGAGCTGTTTTTT.

This sequence joins TRBV5-1 and TRBJ1-2; maybe TRBD1 (5 bases). The CDR3 is made up of 14 amino acids. The V gene's germline CDR1 is SGHRS and CDR2 YFSETQ. Trimming took 0 bases from V and 8 from J, leaving 14 bases between them. The CDR3 sequence: CASSLASGMSGYTF. CDR3 in DNA: TGCGCCAGCAGCTTGGCCTCAGGGATGAGCGGCTACACCTTC.

This sequence joins TRBV6-6 and TRBJ1-6; D uncertain. This CDR3 is 15 amino acids long. Per germline, CDR1 MNHNY and CDR2 SVGAGI (reference sequence). V gave up 5 bases and J gave up 7 bases, with 15 bases separating them. In DNA, the CDR3 is TGTGCCAGCAGTCCTATAGCCTCCATAAATTCACCCCTCCACTTT. The encoded protein is CASSPIASINSPLHF.

This clone appeared once. This chain connects TRBV7-2 to TRBJ1-2, with 10 nucleotides matching TRBD1. CDR1 is SGHTA, CDR2 FQGNSA, per germline. With V trimmed by 5 bases and J by 2 bases, 2 bases remained unmatched. This CDR3 has 14 amino acids. CDR3 protein: CASSPGQGNYGYTF. The DNA for the CDR3 is TGTGCCAGCAGCCCGGGACAGGGGAACTATGGCTACACCTTC.

This rearrangement joins TRBV4-3 to TRBJ2-2; D gene uncertain. The CDR3 loop spans 15 amino acids. Germline CDR1 LGHNA, CDR2 YSLEER. V shed 2 bases and J shed 5 bases, with 12 bases lying between them. The CDR3 loop reads CASSQPELDTGELFF. The CDR3, as DNA: TGCGCCAGCAGCCAACCAGAGTTGGATACCGGGGAGCTGTTTTTT.

The CDR3: CASSATDNRSGEGSPLHF. The CDR3 DNA sequence: TGTGCCAGCAGCGCCACAGACAACAGGTCCGGGGAGGGTTCACCCCTCCACTTT. V gene TRBV9 combines with J gene TRBJ1-6, with TRBD1 as a possible D gene (5 bases). The CDR3 runs to 18 residues. V was trimmed by 3 bases and J by 9 bases, leaving 25 bases between them. Per the germline V gene, CDR1 is SGDLS and CDR2 is YYNGEE.

The chain joins TRBV7-2 to TRBJ2-3, with D possibly TRBD2 on 6 matching bases. This CDR3 comprises 16 residues. Trimming took off 1 base at V and 6 bases at J, with 17 bases between the two ends. The V gene's germline CDR1 is SGHTA and CDR2 FQGNSA. As DNA, the CDR3 is TGTGCCAGCAGCTTAGTCCAGGGCGGGATGGGTGATACGCAGTATTTT. Protein: CASSLVQGGMGDTQYF.